These 13 T cell receptor beta chains were sequenced from one sample in a study of cytomegalovirus exposure and HLA in healthy donors. Amplification used 60 Vbeta primers and 13 Jbeta primers. This table comes from immunoSEQ multiplex PCR, and its TCRdb copy is limited to in-frame clones, with some not included. The data show 150,000 to 200,000 clones, 60% to 80% seen once. Source material: PBMCs. The receptors were sampled from a woman between 40 and 50 years old in good health and CMV-seronegative.

CDR3 residues: CASSYGRGEGTQHF. In DNA form, the CDR3 reads TGTGCCAGCAGTTACGGCAGGGGTGAGGGGACCCAGCATTTT. This chain uses TRBV6-5 with TRBJ1-5; D is perhaps TRBD1 (6 bases). The V end lost 2 bases, the J end lost 11 bases, and 16 bases lay between the germline ends. CDR1 is MNHEY and CDR2 is SVGAGI in the germline V gene. This CDR3 spans 14 amino acids.

This sequence joins TRBV19 and TRBJ2-6; D ambiguous. Deletions cut 3 bases from V and 0 bases from J, with 9 bases between. This CDR3 has 16 residues. Germline-derived CDR1 and CDR2 are LNHDA and SQIVND (reference sequence). The CDR3 is CASSILAGSGANVLTF. In DNA, the CDR3 is TGTGCCAGTAGTATTCTCGCAGGCTCTGGGGCCAACGTCCTGACTTTC.

This clone was observed a handful of times. The CDR3 DNA reads as TGTGCCAGCAGGCCAGGTGGGGGATCGGGGGACGACACCATATATTTT. Its translation is CASRPGGGSGDDTIYF. This sequence joins TRBV11-3 and TRBJ1-3, with D possibly TRBD1 on 5 matching bases. Trimming pared 6 bases from V and 8 bases from J, leaving 23 bases between. The CDR3 is 16 residues long. The germline V gene has CDR1 SGHNT and CDR2 YENEEA.

This chain connects TRBV7-9 to TRBJ2-7, with D possibly being TRBD2 (6 bases). CDR3 size: 13 residues. CDR1 SEHNR and CDR2 FQNEAQ come from the germline V gene (reference sequence). Trimming cost V 7 bases and J 6 bases, with 16 bases left between them. The CDR3 DNA sequence: TGTGCCAGCACCAACTCAGGAGGGATCGAGCAGTACTTC. It specifies CASTNSGGIEQYF.

The chain links TRBV9 to TRBJ2-2, with a tentative D call TRBD1 (6 bases). Between the trimmed V and J ends, which lost 4 bases and 3 bases, there was a span of 16 bases. Germline loops: CDR1 SGDLS, CDR2 YYNGEE. The CDR3 sequence is 16 residues long. This CDR3 reads CASSPRGSGDTGELFF. The CDR3 region has the DNA TGTGCCAGCAGCCCGAGGGGTTCAGGGGACACCGGGGAGCTGTTTTTT.

The chain combines TRBV4-3 with TRBJ1-5, with D unresolved. The V gene lost 1 base and the J gene lost 0 bases, with 13 bases spanning the gap. The length of the CDR3 is 17 residues. CDR1 is LGHNA, CDR2 YSLEER, per germline. CDR3 nucleotide sequence: TGCGCCAGCAGCCAAGCTTTAGCCCCATATAGCAATCAGCCCCAGCATTTT. Encoded protein: CASSQALAPYSNQPQHF.

Here the CDR3 DNA reads TGTGCCAGCAGTTACTCCCACAGTACGAACACTGAAGCTTTCTTT. Translation gives CASSYSHSTNTEAFF. The chain has TRBV6-6 and TRBJ1-1; D call uncertain. This CDR3 comprises 15 residues. The germline V gene has CDR1 MNHNY and CDR2 SVGAGI (reference sequence). Deletions cut 0 bases from V and 1 base from J, with 9 bases between.

The rearrangement joins TRBV28 to TRBJ2-5; TRBD2 matches at 13 bases. Germline CDR1 MDHEN, CDR2 SYDVKM. The V and J ends lost 2 bases and 5 bases, in that order; junction bases with no gene match: 5. There are 16 residues in the CDR3. CDR3 in amino acids: CASSLLGLAGLETQYF. The CDR3 bases are TGTGCCAGCAGTTTACTGGGACTAGCGGGGTTGGAGACCCAGTACTTC.

CDR3 amino acids: CASRGGDRGGNQPQHF. CDR3 coding DNA: TGTGCCAGCAGGGGCGGCGACAGGGGAGGCAATCAGCCCCAGCATTTT. This rearrangement joins TRBV28 to TRBJ1-5; 8 nucleotides align to TRBD1. CDR1 is MDHEN and CDR2 is SYDVKM in the germline V gene. Unmatched junction bases numbered 9, after V lost 6 bases and J lost 2 bases. This CDR3 is 16 amino acids long.

This chain links TRBV2 with TRBJ1-4; D is possibly TRBD1 (6 bases). Germline V CDR1 and CDR2: SNHLY, FYNNEI. The CDR3 consists of 14 residues. V was clipped by 7 bases and J by 8 bases, with 17 bases between them. CDR3 loop: CASTFVIGGEKLFF. CDR3 bases: TGTGCCAGCACTTTCGTAATAGGGGGAGAAAAACTGTTTTTT.

The rearrangement uses TRBV4-1 and TRBJ2-1, with a tentative D call TRBD1 (5 bases). The germline V and J ends were trimmed by 2 bases and 10 bases, with 9 bases remaining between them. From germline, CDR1 is MGHRA and CDR2 YSYEKL. The CDR3 covers 12 residues. CDR3 in amino acids: CASSQPNREQFF. The DNA of the CDR3 is TGCGCCAGCAGCCAACCAAACAGGGAGCAGTTCTTC.

V usage is TRBV7-2 and J usage is TRBJ1-6; TRBD1 matches at 7 bases. The CDR3 covers 16 residues. V lost 5 bases to trimming and J lost 7 bases; unmatched junction nucleotides: 11. Germline loops: CDR1 SGHTA, CDR2 FQGNSA. This chain's CDR3 is CASSPKVPGQNSPLHF. For the CDR3, the DNA is TGTGCCAGCAGCCCGAAGGTTCCGGGACAGAATTCACCCCTCCACTTT.

The rearrangement joins TRBV19 to TRBJ2-3; D uncertain. Trimming pared 5 bases from V and 0 bases from J, leaving 9 bases between. The CDR3 sequence is 14 residues long. The germline gives CDR1 LNHDA, CDR2 SQIVND (reference sequence). CDR3 bases: TGTGCCAGTAGTGGCGGAACTAGCACAGATACGCAGTATTTT. This encodes CASSGGTSTDTQYF.